Below, one T cell receptor beta chain is given with its context. This record belongs to a study of blood T cell repertoires in COVID-19. Study as a whole: Researchers got acute and convalescent COVID-19 samples from the United States, Italy and Spain.

Participant reports of clinical history set cohort assignment. Sequencing used immunoSEQ multiplex PCR; TCRdb keeps in-frame clones, though not all of them. The sample lists around 480,000 clones; roughly 90% were seen once. The TCR comes from a woman younger than 30 who had recovered from COVID-19. The sample consisted of PBMCs or T cells enriched from blood (not recorded which).

The CDR3 coding sequence is TGTGCCAGCAGCAGTAACAGGGGGCCTTCGTGTGGCTACACCTTC. Protein: CASSSNRGPSCGYTF. The chain links TRBV21-1 to TRBJ1-2; the table's TRBD1 call for D was not verified on the DNA. TRBV21-1 is recorded as a pseudogene. CDR3 length: 15 amino acids.